This record looks at one TCR beta chain sequence and its context. Its target is unknown. The repertoire was sequenced with immunoSEQ multiplex PCR; TCRdb's copy has only in-frame clones and lacks some. The repertoire holds just over 60,000 clones, with less than 80% as singletons. The entry originates in a study of siplizumab effects on memory and regulatory T cells. Study results and caveats: Unstimulated naive T cells seemed to show more diversity than memory cells did, and they also seemed to be among the major contributors to the alloresponse.

Deletions cut 0 bases from V and 10 bases from J, with 16 bases between. CDR1 is MNHEY, CDR2 SVGAGI, per germline. The CDR3 covers 16 residues. The chain carries TRBV6-5 and TRBJ1-6; D ambiguous. Sequences were obtained from memory CD4+ T cells sorted from blood. This receptor was identified in a human donor in good health. The CDR3 bases are TGTGCCAGCAGTTACTCGCCTTATTTGCTAAGGTCACCCCTCCACTTT. Protein: CASSYSPYLLRSPLHF.